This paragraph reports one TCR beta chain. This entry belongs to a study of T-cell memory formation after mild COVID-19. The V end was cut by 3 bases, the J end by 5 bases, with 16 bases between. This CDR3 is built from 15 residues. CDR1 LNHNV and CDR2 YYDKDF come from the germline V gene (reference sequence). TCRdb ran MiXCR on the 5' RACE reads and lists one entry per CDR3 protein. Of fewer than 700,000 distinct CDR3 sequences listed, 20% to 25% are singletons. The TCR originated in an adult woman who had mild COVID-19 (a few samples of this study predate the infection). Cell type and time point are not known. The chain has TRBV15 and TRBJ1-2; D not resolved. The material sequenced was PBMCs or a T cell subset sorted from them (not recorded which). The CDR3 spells CATSSESISWYGYTF. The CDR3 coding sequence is TGTGCCACCAGCAGCGAAAGTATATCTTGGTATGGCTACACCTTC.